Included here is one T cell receptor (beta chain) sequence, with context. TCRdb's copy holds only in-frame clones and misses some; the assay was immunoSEQ multiplex PCR. The data show approximately 220,000 clones, 84% seen once. The CDR3 is 13 amino acids. With 0 bases clipped from V and 19 bases from J, the junction kept 6 bases outside the gene matches. CDR1 and CDR2 from the germline V gene are SGHVS and FQNEAQ. The sample belongs to a study of blood T cell repertoires in COVID-19. The sequenced sample was PBMCs or T cells enriched from blood (not recorded which). The V gene is TRBV7-8, the J gene TRBJ1-6; TRBD1 matches 10 bases. This TCR derives from a woman aged 40-49 years who had recovered from COVID-19. CDR3 sequence reads: CASSLAGTGVVHF. CDR3 bases: TGTGCCAGCAGCTTAGCCGGGACAGGGGTCGTTCACTTT.